These 21 T cell receptor beta chains came from one sample sequenced in a study of T cell repertoires in cytomegalovirus infection. MiXCR, applied by TCRdb to the reads, yields one record per CDR3 protein. The sample shows some 350,000 distinct CDR3 sequences, about 34% of them seen only once. For these TCRs, the target antigens are not known. The specimen comprised cultured PBMCs, sampled from culture after CMV antigen stimulation. The receptors were sampled from a human donor in good health (CMV status not recorded). Some clones in this sample may be carry-over from other donors' samples.

The CDR3: CASRNGRNPTGELFF. The CDR3 DNA sequence: TGTGCCAGCAGGAATGGGAGGAACCCCACCGGGGAGCTGTTTTTT. The rearrangement links TRBV6-1 to TRBJ2-2, with a weak D call TRBD2 (6 bases). Germline loops: CDR1 MNHNS, CDR2 SASEGT. The V gene lost 6 bases and the J gene lost 4 bases, with 15 bases spanning the gap. CDR3 length: 15 amino acids.

The chain joins TRBV29-1 to TRBJ2-1; 9 bases fit TRBD1. Germline CDR1 SQVTM, CDR2 ANQGSEA. This CDR3 contains 15 residues. V dropped 6 bases and J dropped 6; count of bases not matched to a gene: 12. CDR3 sequence: CSVIFGTGLSNEQFF. CDR3 DNA: TGCAGCGTGATCTTCGGGACAGGGCTAAGCAATGAGCAGTTCTTC.

This clonotype turned up a few times. The V call is TRBV20-1, the J call TRBJ2-3, with 7 bases fitting TRBD2. Trimming at V came to 6 bases and at J to 0 bases, leaving 12 bases not matched to a gene. Germline V gene sequence: CDR1 DFQATT, CDR2 SNEGSKA (reference sequence). The CDR3 length is 16 residues. CDR3 nucleotides: TGCAGTGCGAGACCCGGGACTAAACTTAGCACAGATACGCAGTATTTT. Protein sequence: CSARPGTKLSTDTQYF.

The chain is built from TRBV5-1 and TRBJ2-1, with D maybe TRBD1 (6 bases). With 7 bases removed from V and 5 bases from J, the gap between germline ends came to 16 bases. This CDR3 has 14 residues. Per the germline V gene, CDR1 is SGHRS and CDR2 is YFSETQ. The CDR3 here is CASSFGTPNNEQFF. CDR3 nucleotide sequence: TGCGCCAGCTCCTTCGGGACACCGAACAATGAGCAGTTCTTC.

Regarding this clonotype: The CDR3 does not end in the conserved phenylalanine or tryptophan, so this is likely a read error. This chain links TRBV28 with TRBJ2-5; 8 bases map to TRBD2. The trim removed 7 bases at V and 5 bases at J, leaving 9 bases unmatched. Germline CDR1 MDHEN, CDR2 SYDVKM. The CDR3 is made up of 14 amino acids. The CDR3 nucleotides read TGTGCCAGCAAGGTAGCGGGAAGAATTGAGACCCAGTACTAC. Translating it yields CASKVAGRIETQYY.

This chain joins TRBV12-3 or TRBV12-4 and TRBJ1-5; TRBD1 matches 7 bases. The CDR3 loop spans 14 amino acids. The trim removed 9 bases at V and 0 bases at J, leaving 5 bases unmatched. CDR3 loop: CASTGEYSNQPQHF. For the CDR3, the DNA is TGTGCCAGTACAGGGGAATATAGCAATCAGCCCCAGCATTTT.

The chain joins TRBV6-2 or TRBV6-3 to TRBJ2-7; D not resolved. Germline loops: CDR1 MNHEY, CDR2 SVGEGT. The ends were cut back, 2 bases at V and 6 bases at J, with 11 bases in the middle. The CDR3 runs 13 residues. The CDR3 DNA is TGTGCCAGCAGTTACGCCAGGCCTGCCGAGCAGTACTTC. Translated, it gives CASSYARPAEQYF.

Ten or more counts support this clonotype. This chain connects TRBV7-2 to TRBJ2-3, with 14 bases lining up with TRBD2. Germline V gene data show CDR1 as SGHTA and CDR2 as FQGNSA. This CDR3 region has 14 residues. V shed 5 bases and J 9 bases; nucleotides not matched to a gene: 4. The CDR3 region is CASSDGTSGRTQYF. In nucleotides, the CDR3 is TGTGCCAGCAGCGACGGGACTAGCGGGAGAACGCAGTATTTT.

This clonotype was recorded a few times. This chain uses TRBV20-1 with TRBJ2-5; maybe TRBD2 (5 bases). Trimming left V 0 bases short and J 5 bases short, with 19 bases between. CDR1 is DFQATT, CDR2 SNEGSKA, per germline (reference sequence). The CDR3 runs 16 residues. The CDR3 DNA is TGCAGTGCTAGAGATCGTAGGCGGGCCTGGGAGGAGACCCAGTACTTC. This sequence encodes CSARDRRRAWEETQYF.

The sample holds a few counts of this clonotype. The chain employs TRBV5-4 and TRBJ2-1, with 10 bases lining up with TRBD2. The trim removed 4 bases at V and 5 bases at J, leaving 6 bases unmatched. There are 15 residues in the CDR3. Germline CDR1 and CDR2: SGHNT and YYREEE (reference sequence). CDR3 DNA sequence: TGTGCCAGCAGCGCCGGACTAGCGGACGACAATGAGCAGTTCTTC. Its protein is CASSAGLADDNEQFF. The entire variable domain, with the rest obtained from reference TRBV5-4 and TRBJ2-1, is as follows: ETGVTQSPTHLIKTRGQQVTLRCSSQSGHNTVSWYQQALGQGPQFIFQYYREEENGRGNFPPRFSGLQFPNYSSELNVNALELDDSALYLCASSAGLADDNEQFFGPGTRLTVL.

This clonotype was seen more than once but under ten times. This sequence joins TRBV7-2 and TRBJ2-3; 8 positions agree with TRBD2. V shed 7 bases and J 2 bases; nucleotides not matched to a gene: 8. Germline-derived CDR1 and CDR2 are SGHTA and FQGNSA. This CDR3 region has 15 residues. CDR3 sequence: CASTSISGVTDTQYF. In DNA, the CDR3 is TGTGCCAGCACCTCGATTAGCGGGGTCACAGATACGCAGTATTTT.

This chain joins TRBV30 and TRBJ1-2, with D perhaps TRBD1 (6 bases). The ends were cut back, 2 bases at V and 6 bases at J, with 10 bases in the middle. CDR3 length: 12 amino acids. Per the germline V gene, CDR1 is GTSNPN and CDR2 is SVGIG (reference sequence). This chain's CDR3 is CAWSRGSDGYTF. CDR3 bases: TGTGCCTGGAGTAGGGGGTCCGATGGCTACACCTTC.

This clonotype has just a few counts. The V gene is TRBV12-3 or TRBV12-4, the J gene TRBJ2-1, with D perhaps matching TRBD2 (6 bases). V was trimmed by 9 bases and J by 12 bases, leaving 15 bases between them. CDR3 size: 11 residues. CDR3 coding DNA: TGTGCCAGTAGGTTGGATAGCGGGCAGTTCTTC. Amino acid sequence: CASRLDSGQFF.

J is TRBJ2-3 and V is TRBV7-2, with a tentative D call TRBD2 (5 bases). The CDR3 is 15 amino acids. Germline CDR1 and CDR2: SGHTA and FQGNSA. Between the trimmed V and J ends, which lost 4 bases and 2 bases, there was a span of 13 bases. The CDR3 protein is CASSYRGGPTDTQYF. CDR3 sequence (DNA): TGTGCCAGCAGCTACCGAGGCGGGCCCACAGATACGCAGTATTTT.

In this sample, this clonotype turned up many times. V gene TRBV7-2 combines with J gene TRBJ2-7; 7 bases match TRBD1. J gave up 4 bases and V 5 bases, and 2 bases lay outside the gene matches. Germline lookup yields CDR1 SGHTA and CDR2 FQGNSA. CDR3 size: 12 residues. CDR3 region: CASSLTGYEQYF. DNA of the CDR3: TGTGCCAGCAGCCTGACAGGGTACGAGCAGTACTTC.

V and J are TRBV6-6 and TRBJ1-4; the D is unclear. The germline CDR1 and CDR2 sequences are MNHNY and SVGAGI (reference sequence). The germline V and J ends were trimmed by 4 bases and 5 bases, with 20 bases remaining between them. CDR3 length equals 17 residues. CDR3 sequence reads: CASSFPTRTTRNEKLFF. The CDR3 DNA reads TGTGCCAGCAGTTTCCCGACCCGGACTACTCGGAATGAAAAACTGTTTTTT.

The rearrangement uses TRBV7-9 and TRBJ1-1; 7 bases are shared with TRBD1. There are 15 residues in the CDR3. The J segment lost 1 base and the V segment lost 0 bases, leaving 2 bases of the junction unmatched. Germline CDR1 is SEHNR and CDR2 is FQNEAQ (reference sequence). In DNA form, the CDR3 reads TGTGCCAGCAGCTTAGCGCAGGGGGAGAACACTGAAGCTTTCTTT. Translated, it gives CASSLAQGENTEAFF.

This clonotype appeared many times. The chain is built from TRBV7-8 and TRBJ1-2; weak D call: TRBD1 (5 bases). The CDR3 has 13 residues. Germline CDR1 is SGHVS and CDR2 is FQNEAQ. V shed 1 base and J shed 4 bases, with 7 bases lying between them. The CDR3 coding sequence is TGTGCCAGCAGCTTAGTTGGGACCTATGGCTACACCTTC. The encoded protein is CASSLVGTYGYTF. Filled out from reference TRBV7-8 and TRBJ1-2, the complete variable domain reads GAGVSQSPRYKVAKRGQDVALRCDPISGHVSLFWYQQALGQGPEFLTYFQNEAQLDKSGLPSDRFFAERPEGSVSTLKIQRTQQEDSAVYLCASSLVGTYGYTFGSGTRLTVV.

The V and J genes are TRBV7-4 and TRBJ2-3; 10 nucleotides align to TRBD1. Germline CDR1 and CDR2: SGHVT and SQSDAQ. CDR3 length: 15 residues. J gave up 1 base and V 3 bases, and 1 base lay outside the gene matches. CDR3 sequence: CASSFGTGGTDTQYF. DNA for the CDR3: TGTGCCAGCAGCTTTGGGACAGGGGGCACAGATACGCAGTATTTT. Supplemented by reference TRBV7-4 and TRBJ2-3, the full variable domain reads GAGVSQSPRYKVAKRGRDVALRCDSISGHVTLYWYRQTLGQGSEVLTYSQSDAQRDKSGRPSGRFSAERPERSVSTLKIQRTEQGDSAVYLCASSFGTGGTDTQYFGPGTRLTVL.

This clonotype was seen a few times. The rearrangement uses TRBV2 and TRBJ2-7; D unresolved. This CDR3 region has 13 residues. Germline V lookup: CDR1 SNHLY, CDR2 FYNNEI. The V end was cut by 10 bases, the J end by 2 bases, with 15 bases between. The CDR3 reads CATSPPGPYEQYF. For the CDR3, the DNA is TGTGCCACCTCCCCCCCGGGCCCCTACGAGCAGTACTTC.

This clonotype was observed a few times. The rearrangement uses TRBV19 and TRBJ1-5; D is ambiguous. V lost 11 bases and J lost 4, with 15 bases in between. The CDR3 covers 13 residues. The germline V gene encodes CDR1 LNHDA and CDR2 SQIVND (reference sequence). CDR3 residues: CAATARPNQPQHF. CDR3 nucleotides: TGTGCCGCCACGGCACGGCCAAATCAGCCCCAGCATTTT.